Below, 15 T cell receptor beta chains from the same sample are listed, as sequenced in a study of blood T cells in healthy people across ages. Combining a sample-barcoded 5' primer with a J-beta primer mix, a second PCR ran for 7 to 11 cycles. MiXCR, applied by TCRdb to the 5' RACE reads, yields one record per CDR3 protein. The table shows about 970,000 distinct CDR3 sequences, with roughly 50% occurring only once. Sequencing input: blood. The receptors here all came from a woman aged 60-70 years in good health.

This clonotype has a handful of counts. J is TRBJ1-2 and V is TRBV28; TRBD1 matches 8 bases. CDR1 MDHEN and CDR2 SYDVKM come from the germline V gene. V trimming: 10 bases; J trimming: 8 bases; junction bases outside the gene matches: 6. The CDR3 is 11 amino acids. The CDR3 DNA reads TGTGCCAACGCCGGGACAGGCGGCTACACCTTC. Translated: CANAGTGGYTF.

The V gene is TRBV9, the J gene TRBJ1-3; no reliable D call. This CDR3 spans 15 amino acids. Germline V gives CDR1 SGDLS, CDR2 YYNGEE. The ends were cut back, 0 bases at V and 0 bases at J, with 7 bases in the middle. The CDR3 nucleotides are TGTGCCAGCAGCGTAGATGGAGCCTCTGGAAACACCATATATTTT. Protein: CASSVDGASGNTIYF.

With respect to this clonotype: A junction boundary mismatches the germline segment, possibly from a read error. The chain employs TRBV5-1 and TRBJ2-3; perhaps TRBD1 as D (5 bases). This CDR3 contains 15 residues. Germline CDR1 SGHRS, CDR2 YFSETQ. CDR3 coding DNA: TGCACCAGCAGCCCGGACAATTCCCTCCCAGATACGCAGTATTTT. It is translated as CTSSPDNSLPDTQYF.

This clonotype was seen once. The rearrangement links TRBV6-2 or TRBV6-3 to TRBJ2-4; no firm D call. TRBJ2-7 explains the end of the DNA better; the J call may be wrong. Germline V lookup: CDR1 MNHEY, CDR2 SVGEGT. The CDR3 length is 14 residues. The CDR3 DNA follows: TGTGCCAGCACGGGCCGGGCCACGAGCAGCGAGCAGTACTTC. It translates to CASTGRATSSEQYF.

This clonotype was detected a few times. This chain joins TRBV20-1 and TRBJ1-1; no firm D call. Germline CDR1 reads DFQATT; CDR2 reads SNEGSKA (reference sequence). V gave up 3 bases and J gave up 0 bases, with 8 bases separating them. The CDR3 has 13 residues. Here the CDR3 DNA reads TGCAGTGCTAGGGGCGGGATGAACACTGAAGCTTTCTTT. Translation: CSARGGMNTEAFF.

The chain is built from TRBV28 and TRBJ2-3; tentatively, D is TRBD2 (6 bases). This CDR3 comprises 15 residues. The germline CDR1 and CDR2 sequences are MDHEN and SYDVKM. The ends were cut back, 6 bases at V and 0 bases at J, with 13 bases in the middle. The CDR3 bases are TGTGCCAGCAGCCGGGACTCCTCAAGCACAGATACGCAGTATTTT. It translates to CASSRDSSSTDTQYF.

The rearrangement uses TRBV4-2 and TRBJ2-1, with 12 bases identical to TRBD2. The V gene's germline CDR1 is LGHNA and CDR2 YNFKEQ. This CDR3 has 17 residues. The junction had 14 bases not matched to a gene; V was cut back by 4 bases and J by 10 bases. The CDR3 protein is CASSRETGTSGYREQFF. The CDR3 DNA reads as TGTGCCAGCAGCCGAGAAACCGGGACTAGCGGGTATAGGGAGCAGTTCTTC.

J is TRBJ2-3 and V is TRBV28, with D perhaps TRBD2 (6 bases). V lost 7 bases and J 4 bases, leaving 12 bases between the germline ends. CDR1 and CDR2 (germline): MDHEN, SYDVKM. There are 13 residues in the CDR3. As DNA, the CDR3 is TGTGCCAGCAACCGGGACTTATCAGATACGCAGTATTTT. Amino acids: CASNRDLSDTQYF.

The V gene is TRBV7-9, the J gene TRBJ2-7; no definite D call. The J call may be in error: the DNA end matches TRBJ2-5 better. The germline V gene has CDR1 SEHNR and CDR2 FQNEAQ (reference sequence). The CDR3 consists of 9 residues. CDR3 nucleotides: TGTGCCAGCGGCGGGACCCAGTACTTC. Translated, it gives CASGGTQYF.

This clonotype came up a few times. The chain uses TRBV12-3 or TRBV12-4 and TRBJ1-5; D is unresolved. V was shortened by 8 bases and J by 8 bases, with 13 bases between the two germline ends. The CDR3 sequence is 12 residues long. CDR3 sequence: CASDRGLEPQHF. The CDR3 nucleotides are TGTGCCAGCGATCGGGGTCTTGAGCCCCAGCATTTT.

In this sample, this clonotype turned up a few times. The chain is built from TRBV9 and TRBJ1-6; TRBD1 aligns across 9 bases. The CDR3 has 16 amino acids. Germline V gives CDR1 SGDLS, CDR2 YYNGEE. The trim removed 3 bases at V and 4 bases at J, leaving 5 bases unmatched. CDR3 in amino acids: CASSAAGTGYNSPLHF. The CDR3 bases are TGTGCCAGCAGCGCGGCCGGGACAGGGTATAATTCACCCCTCCACTTT. Using reference TRBV9 and TRBJ1-6 for the parts outside the CDR3, the full variable domain is DSGVTQTPKHLITATGQRVTLRCSPRSGDLSVYWYQQSLDQGLQFLIQYYNGEERAKGNILERFSAQQFPDLHSELNLSSLELGDSALYFCASSAAGTGYNSPLHFGNGTRLTVT.

V usage is TRBV20-1 and J usage is TRBJ2-7, with 10 bases fitting TRBD2. The CDR3 has 15 residues. The J segment lost 4 bases and the V segment lost 1 base, leaving 7 bases of the junction unmatched. In germline, CDR1 is DFQATT, CDR2 SNEGSKA (reference sequence). The DNA of the CDR3 is TGCAGTGCTAGAGGAGAAGCGGGAGGGCAATACGAGCAGTACTTC. It codes for CSARGEAGGQYEQYF.

For the CDR3, the DNA is TGCAGTGCATCGCGGGGTAGCTCCTACAATGAGCAGTACTTC. This encodes CSASRGSSYNEQYF. V gene TRBV20-1 combines with J gene TRBJ2-1; the D gene is possibly TRBD2 (6 bases). The better agreement between TRBJ2-7 and the DNA end casts doubt on the J call. Germline CDR1 reads DFQATT; CDR2 reads SNEGSKA (reference sequence). CDR3 length equals 14 residues.

The gene calls are TRBV3-1 and TRBJ2-5, with no clear D. The closer fit of TRBJ2-7 to the DNA end suggests the J call may be wrong. The CDR3 is 13 residues long. Germline values: CDR1 LGHDT, CDR2 YNNKEL (reference sequence). CDR3 bases: TGTGCCAGCAGCTCTCCCCAGCATTACGAGCAGTACTTC. It is translated as CASSSPQHYEQYF.

This chain links TRBV28 with TRBJ2-7, with 9 nucleotides matching TRBD2. CDR1 and CDR2 (germline): MDHEN, SYDVKM. The CDR3 has 15 residues. The J segment lost 7 bases and the V segment lost 4 bases, leaving 11 bases of the junction unmatched. This chain's CDR3 is CASSSPGAGGPEQYF. The CDR3, as DNA: TGTGCCAGCAGTTCGCCGGGGGCGGGAGGGCCGGAGCAGTACTTC.